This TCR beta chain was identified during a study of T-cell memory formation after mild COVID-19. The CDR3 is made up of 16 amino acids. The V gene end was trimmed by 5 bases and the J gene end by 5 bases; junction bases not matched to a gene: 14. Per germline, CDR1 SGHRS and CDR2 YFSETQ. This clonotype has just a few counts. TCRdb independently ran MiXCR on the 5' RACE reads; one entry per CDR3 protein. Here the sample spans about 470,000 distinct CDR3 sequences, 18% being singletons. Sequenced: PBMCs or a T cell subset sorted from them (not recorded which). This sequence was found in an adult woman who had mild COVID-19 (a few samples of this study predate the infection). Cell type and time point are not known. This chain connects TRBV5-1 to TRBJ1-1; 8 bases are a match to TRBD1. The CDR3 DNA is TGCGCCAGCAGACGGGAAGGGGCAGGGGGCGAAACTGAAGCTTTCTTT. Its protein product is CASRREGAGGETEAFF.